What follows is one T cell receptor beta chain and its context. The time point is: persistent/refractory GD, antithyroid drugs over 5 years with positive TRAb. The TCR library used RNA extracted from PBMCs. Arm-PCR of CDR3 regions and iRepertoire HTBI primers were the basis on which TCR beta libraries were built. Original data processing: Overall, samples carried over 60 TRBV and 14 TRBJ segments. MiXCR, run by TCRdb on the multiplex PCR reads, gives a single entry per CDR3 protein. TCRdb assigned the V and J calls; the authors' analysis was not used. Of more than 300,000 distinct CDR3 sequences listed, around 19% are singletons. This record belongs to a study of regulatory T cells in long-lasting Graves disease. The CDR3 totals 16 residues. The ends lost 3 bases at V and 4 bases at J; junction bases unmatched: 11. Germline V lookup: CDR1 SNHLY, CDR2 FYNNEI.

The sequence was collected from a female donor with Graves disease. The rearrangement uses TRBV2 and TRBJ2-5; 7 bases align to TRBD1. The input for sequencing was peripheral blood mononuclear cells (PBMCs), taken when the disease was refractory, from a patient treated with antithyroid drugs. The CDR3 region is CASSDYGTAHAETQYF. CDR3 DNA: TGTGCCAGCAGTGATTATGGGACAGCCCACGCAGAGACCCAGTACTTC.